One sample yielded the 20 T cell receptor beta chains listed below, sequenced in a study of PD-L1 blockade in urothelial cancer. Time point given: peripheral blood 6 weeks after treatment start. Data came from immunoSEQ multiplex PCR; TCRdb stores just in-frame clones and leaves some out. Among roughly 45,000 clones, approximately 80% were seen once, and the ten largest hold around 9.1%. The material was PBMCs, obtained around atezolizumab (anti-PD-L1) treatment. The receptors originated from a man aged 65 to 79 with urothelial cancer.

J is TRBJ2-2 and V is TRBV13, with 7 nucleotides matching TRBD2. CDR1 and CDR2 from the germline V gene are PRHDT and FYEKMQ (reference sequence). This CDR3 spans 15 amino acids. The V and J ends lost 0 bases and 6 bases, in that order; junction bases with no gene match: 4. CDR3 in DNA: TGTGCCAGCAGCTTAGGCCTGGGGAGGGCCGGGGAGCTGTTTTTT. It yields the protein CASSLGLGRAGELFF. The full variable domain, completed using reference TRBV13 and TRBJ2-2, is AAGVIQSPRHLIKEKRETATLKCYPIPRHDTVYWYQQGPGQDPQFLISFYEKMQSDKGSIPDRFSAQQFSDYHSELNMSSLELGDSALYFCASSLGLGRAGELFFGEGSRLTVL.

The rearrangement joins TRBV18 to TRBJ2-2; 7 nucleotides agree with TRBD2. V lost 0 bases, J lost 5 bases, and 6 bases stayed unmatched. This CDR3 is built from 16 residues. The V gene's germline CDR1 is KGHSH and CDR2 LQKENI. CDR3 DNA: TGTGCCAGCTCACCACCGGGACTAAGAACGACCGGGGAGCTGTTTTTT. It specifies CASSPPGLRTTGELFF.

The V gene is TRBV5-1, the J gene TRBJ1-1, with a weak D call TRBD1 (5 bases). Looked up from germline, CDR1 is SGHRS and CDR2 is YFSETQ. The CDR3 is 15 residues long. V was trimmed by 4 bases and J by 4 bases, leaving 17 bases between them. CDR3 sequence: CASSVSGVSGTEAFF. The CDR3 nucleotides are TGCGCCAGCAGCGTATCGGGGGTCAGCGGCACTGAAGCTTTCTTT. The variable domain in full, completed from reference TRBV5-1 and TRBJ1-1, reads KAGVTQTPRYLIKTRGQQVTLSCSPISGHRSVSWYQQTPGQGLQFLFEYFSETQRNKGNFPGRFSGRQFSNSRSEMNVSTLELGDSALYLCASSVSGVSGTEAFFGQGTRLTVV.

CDR3 residues: CSVSWWEKAYEQYF. Written as DNA, the CDR3 is TGCAGCGTTAGTTGGTGGGAGAAAGCCTACGAGCAGTACTTC. The genes are TRBV29-1 and TRBJ2-7; D is possibly TRBD2 (5 bases). The CDR3 sequence is 14 residues long. V was trimmed by 5 bases and J by 2 bases, leaving 16 bases between them. Germline V lookup: CDR1 SQVTM, CDR2 ANQGSEA.

The gene calls are TRBV5-1 and TRBJ1-5; 8 bases map to TRBD1. After removal of 0 bases from V and 4 bases from J, the junction contained 3 bases not matched to a gene. This CDR3 is 15 amino acids long. From germline, CDR1 is SGHRS and CDR2 YFSETQ. In nucleotides, the CDR3 is TGCGCCAGCAGCTTGGGGACAGGGCAGAATCAGCCCCAGCATTTT. It codes for CASSLGTGQNQPQHF.

This chain uses TRBV29-1 with TRBJ1-5; D gene uncertain. V was pared by 7 bases and J by 0 bases, with 10 bases between. CDR3 length: 13 amino acids. Germline values: CDR1 SQVTM, CDR2 ANQGSEA. The CDR3 loop reads CSAGGYSNQPQHF. CDR3 nucleotide sequence: TGCAGCGCCGGAGGTTATAGCAATCAGCCCCAGCATTTT.

V is TRBV29-1 and J is TRBJ1-2; 7 bases agree with TRBD1. With 2 bases clipped from V and 0 bases from J, the junction kept 12 bases outside the gene matches. CDR3 length: 17 residues. Germline CDR1 reads SQVTM; CDR2 reads ANQGSEA. The CDR3 reads CSVENRGQERSNYGYTF. CDR3 nucleotide sequence: TGCAGCGTTGAAAACAGAGGACAGGAAAGATCTAACTATGGCTACACCTTC.

The rearrangement uses TRBV6-1 and TRBJ2-7; TRBD2 might be the D (6 bases). The CDR3 contains 15 residues. Trimming pared 4 bases from V and 3 bases from J, leaving 16 bases between. CDR1 and CDR2 from the germline V gene are MNHNS and SASEGT. The CDR3, as DNA: TGTGCCAGCAGTGTGGGCGGGGCGGGTCTCTACGAGCAGTACTTC. Translating it yields CASSVGGAGLYEQYF.

The chain joins TRBV18 to TRBJ2-5; D gene ambiguous. The V gene lost 0 bases and the J gene lost 1 base, with 6 bases spanning the gap. Per the germline V gene, CDR1 is KGHSH and CDR2 is LQKENI. The CDR3 totals 14 residues. The CDR3 spells CASSPPNSQETQYF. CDR3 DNA: TGTGCCAGCTCACCACCGAACAGCCAAGAGACCCAGTACTTC.

This clone appeared a single time. V usage is TRBV5-1 and J usage is TRBJ1-2; no clear D. In germline, CDR1 is SGHRS, CDR2 YFSETQ. V was trimmed by 0 bases and J by 2 bases, leaving 20 bases between them. The CDR3 extends over 18 amino acids. The CDR3 DNA is TGCGCCAGCAGCTTGGCTGGGGTGACCGCGGCGGGAAACTATGGCTACACCTTC. This encodes CASSLAGVTAAGNYGYTF.

The chain uses TRBV28 and TRBJ1-1; 7 bases match TRBD1. The CDR3 consists of 13 residues. Germline CDR1 and CDR2: MDHEN and SYDVKM. The trim removed 6 bases at V and 5 bases at J, leaving 6 bases unmatched. CDR3: CASSEGAGTEAFF. The CDR3 nucleotides read TGTGCCAGCAGCGAGGGGGCGGGAACTGAAGCTTTCTTT.

The chain employs TRBV6-6 and TRBJ2-2; D may be TRBD2 (5 bases). With 2 bases removed from V and 2 bases from J, the gap between germline ends came to 9 bases. Germline-derived CDR1 and CDR2 are MNHNY and SVGAGI (reference sequence). The CDR3 covers 15 residues. The DNA of the CDR3 is TGTGCCAGCAGTTACCCGGGATTAAACACCGGGGAGCTGTTTTTT. It translates to CASSYPGLNTGELFF.

A single count supports this clone. This chain joins TRBV7-6 and TRBJ2-3; the D gene is possibly TRBD2 (5 bases). V was clipped by 2 bases and J by 0 bases, with 9 bases between them. CDR1 SGHVS and CDR2 FNYEAQ come from the germline V gene. This CDR3 contains 15 residues. Written as DNA, the CDR3 is TGTGCCAGCAGCTTAATCGGGGATAGCACAGATACGCAGTATTTT. This encodes CASSLIGDSTDTQYF.

The rearrangement links TRBV5-4 to TRBJ1-5, with D hard to call. Trimming took off 2 bases at V and 6 bases at J, with 18 bases between the two ends. This CDR3 spans 16 amino acids. Germline CDR1 reads SGHNT; CDR2 reads YYREEE (reference sequence). DNA of the CDR3: TGTGCCAGCAGCTTCGCGGTGGGTAAGTCTTTTCAGCCCCAGCATTTT. Translation gives CASSFAVGKSFQPQHF.

V gene TRBV28 combines with J gene TRBJ2-3; TRBD2 is a possible D gene (6 bases). The germline CDR1 and CDR2 sequences are MDHEN and SYDVKM. This CDR3 region has 16 residues. The V gene lost 8 bases and the J gene lost 4 bases, with 22 bases spanning the gap. The CDR3 sequence is CASARRAGSIPDTQYF. CDR3 in DNA: TGTGCCAGCGCCCGAAGGGCCGGGAGTATCCCAGATACGCAGTATTTT.

The chain has TRBV28 and TRBJ2-1; tentative D call: TRBD2 (5 bases). The V gene lost 6 bases and the J gene lost 8 bases, with 20 bases spanning the gap. The CDR3 extends over 15 amino acids. Germline-derived CDR1 and CDR2 are MDHEN and SYDVKM. The CDR3 spells CASRVAGSLRDEQFF. Written as DNA, the CDR3 is TGTGCCAGCAGGGTGGCGGGCAGCCTAAGAGATGAGCAGTTCTTC.

V gene TRBV5-1 combines with J gene TRBJ2-1, with D tentatively TRBD1 (5 bases). Between the trimmed V and J ends, which lost 7 bases and 0 bases, there was a span of 14 bases. Germline assignment: CDR1 SGHRS and CDR2 YFSETQ. This CDR3 has 15 residues. The CDR3 DNA reads TGCGCCAGCGGCCCGGACAAACACTCCTACAATGAGCAGTTCTTC. Translating it yields CASGPDKHSYNEQFF.

This chain uses TRBV23-1 with TRBJ2-2, with 7 nucleotides matching TRBD1. TRBV23-1 is an ORF, with its function uncertain. The V and J ends lost 0 bases and 5 bases, in that order; junction bases with no gene match: 9. CDR3 length: 17 residues. Here the CDR3 reads CASSQSGEGAGTGELFF. DNA of the CDR3: TGCGCCAGCAGTCAATCTGGCGAGGGGGCCGGAACCGGGGAGCTGTTTTTT.

A remark on this clone: The same CDR3 can be traced to other DNA sequences in this sample. This chain uses TRBV27 with TRBJ2-7, with 8 bases fitting TRBD1. Germline CDR1 and CDR2: MNHEY and SMNVEV (reference sequence). The CDR3 sequence is 14 residues long. Losses at the gene ends were 5 bases for V and 0 bases for J; bases not matched to a gene: 3. The chain's CDR3 is CASSRTGISYEQYF. CDR3 nucleotides: TGTGCCAGCAGTAGGACAGGGATCTCCTACGAGCAGTACTTC.

For this clone: Within the sample, other DNA sequences also encode this same CDR3. This chain joins TRBV5-1 and TRBJ2-3, with a weak D call TRBD1 (6 bases). With 0 bases removed from V and 1 base from J, the gap between germline ends came to 9 bases. The V gene's germline CDR1 is SGHRS and CDR2 YFSETQ. The CDR3 consists of 15 residues. DNA of the CDR3: TGCGCCAGCAGCTTGGGGGCAGGGGGCACAGATACGCAGTATTTT. Translating gives CASSLGAGGTDTQYF.